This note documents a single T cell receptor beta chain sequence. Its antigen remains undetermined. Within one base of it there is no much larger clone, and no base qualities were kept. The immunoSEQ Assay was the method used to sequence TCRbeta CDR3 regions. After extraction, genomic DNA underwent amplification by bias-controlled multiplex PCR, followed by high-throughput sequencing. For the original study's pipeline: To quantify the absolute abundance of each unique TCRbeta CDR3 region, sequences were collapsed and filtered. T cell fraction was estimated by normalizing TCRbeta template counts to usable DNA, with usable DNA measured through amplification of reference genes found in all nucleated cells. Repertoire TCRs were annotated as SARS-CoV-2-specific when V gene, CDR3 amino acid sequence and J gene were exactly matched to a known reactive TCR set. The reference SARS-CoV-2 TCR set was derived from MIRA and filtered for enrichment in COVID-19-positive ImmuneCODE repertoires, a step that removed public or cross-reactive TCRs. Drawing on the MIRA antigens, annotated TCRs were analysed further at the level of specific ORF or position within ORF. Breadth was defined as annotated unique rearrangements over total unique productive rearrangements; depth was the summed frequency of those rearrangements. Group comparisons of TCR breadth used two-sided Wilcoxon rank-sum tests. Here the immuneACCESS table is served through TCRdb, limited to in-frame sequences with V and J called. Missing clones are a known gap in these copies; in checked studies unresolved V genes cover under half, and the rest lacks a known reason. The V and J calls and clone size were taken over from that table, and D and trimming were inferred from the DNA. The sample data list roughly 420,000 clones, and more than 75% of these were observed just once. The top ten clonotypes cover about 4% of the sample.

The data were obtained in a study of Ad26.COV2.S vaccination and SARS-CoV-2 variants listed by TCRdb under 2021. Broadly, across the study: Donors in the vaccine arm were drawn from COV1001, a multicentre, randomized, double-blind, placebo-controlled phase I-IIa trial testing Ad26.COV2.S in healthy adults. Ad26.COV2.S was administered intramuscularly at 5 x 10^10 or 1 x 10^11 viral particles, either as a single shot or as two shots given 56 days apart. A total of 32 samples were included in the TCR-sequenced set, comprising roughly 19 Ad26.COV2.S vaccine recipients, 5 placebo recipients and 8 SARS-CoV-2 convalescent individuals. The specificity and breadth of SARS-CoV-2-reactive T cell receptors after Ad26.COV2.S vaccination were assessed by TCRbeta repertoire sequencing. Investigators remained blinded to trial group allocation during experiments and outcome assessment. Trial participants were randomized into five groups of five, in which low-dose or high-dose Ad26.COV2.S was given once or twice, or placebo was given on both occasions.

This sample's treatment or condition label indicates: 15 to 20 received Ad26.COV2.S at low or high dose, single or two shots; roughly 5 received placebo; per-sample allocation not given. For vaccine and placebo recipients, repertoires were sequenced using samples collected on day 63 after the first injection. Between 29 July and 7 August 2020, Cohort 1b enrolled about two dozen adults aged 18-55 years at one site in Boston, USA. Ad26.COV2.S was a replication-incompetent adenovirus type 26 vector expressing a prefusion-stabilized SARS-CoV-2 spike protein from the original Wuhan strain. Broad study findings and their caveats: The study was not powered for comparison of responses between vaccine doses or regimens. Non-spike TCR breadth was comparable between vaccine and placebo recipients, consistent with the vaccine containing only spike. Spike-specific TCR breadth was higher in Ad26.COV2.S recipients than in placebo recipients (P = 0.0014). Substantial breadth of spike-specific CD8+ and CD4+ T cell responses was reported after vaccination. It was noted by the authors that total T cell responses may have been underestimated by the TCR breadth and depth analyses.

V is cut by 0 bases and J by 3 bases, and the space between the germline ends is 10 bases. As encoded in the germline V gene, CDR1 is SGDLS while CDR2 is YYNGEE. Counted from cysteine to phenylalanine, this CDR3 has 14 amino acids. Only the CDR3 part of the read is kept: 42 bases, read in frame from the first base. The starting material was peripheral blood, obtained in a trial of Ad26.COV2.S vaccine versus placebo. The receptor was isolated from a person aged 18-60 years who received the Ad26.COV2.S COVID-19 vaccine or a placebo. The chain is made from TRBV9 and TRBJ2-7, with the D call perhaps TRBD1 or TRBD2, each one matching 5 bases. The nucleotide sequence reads TGTGCCAGCAGCGTAGATTCAGGGAGCTACGAGCAGTACTTC. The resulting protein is CASSVDSGSYEQYF.